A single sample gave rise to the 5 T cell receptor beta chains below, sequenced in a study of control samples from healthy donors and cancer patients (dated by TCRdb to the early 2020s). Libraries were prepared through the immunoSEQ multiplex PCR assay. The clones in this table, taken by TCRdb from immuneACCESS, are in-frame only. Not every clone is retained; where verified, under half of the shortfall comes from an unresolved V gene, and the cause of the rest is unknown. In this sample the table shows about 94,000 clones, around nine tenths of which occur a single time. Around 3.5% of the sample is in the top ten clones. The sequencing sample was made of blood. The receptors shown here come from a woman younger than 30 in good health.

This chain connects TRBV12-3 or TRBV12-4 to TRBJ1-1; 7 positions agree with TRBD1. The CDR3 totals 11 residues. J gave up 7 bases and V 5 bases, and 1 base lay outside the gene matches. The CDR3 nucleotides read TGTGCCAGCAGTCGGGACAGTGAAGCTTTCTTT. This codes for CASSRDSEAFF.

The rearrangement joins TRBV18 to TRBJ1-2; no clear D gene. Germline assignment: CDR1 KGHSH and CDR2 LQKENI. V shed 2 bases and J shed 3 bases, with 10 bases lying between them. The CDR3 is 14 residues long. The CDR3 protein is CASSPNPGDYGYTF. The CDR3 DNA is TGTGCCAGCTCACCAAATCCGGGAGACTATGGCTACACCTTC.

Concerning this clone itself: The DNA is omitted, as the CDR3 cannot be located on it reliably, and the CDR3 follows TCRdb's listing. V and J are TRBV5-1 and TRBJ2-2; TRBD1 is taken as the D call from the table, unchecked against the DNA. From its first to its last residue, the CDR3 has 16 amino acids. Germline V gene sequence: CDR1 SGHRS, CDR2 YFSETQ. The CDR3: CASTAGGKFGAGELFF.

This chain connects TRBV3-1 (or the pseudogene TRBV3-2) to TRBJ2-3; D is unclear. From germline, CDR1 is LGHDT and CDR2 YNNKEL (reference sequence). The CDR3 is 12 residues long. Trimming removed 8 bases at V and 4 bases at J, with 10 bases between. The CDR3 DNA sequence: TGTGCCAGCGCGGCTGTCCCAGATACGCAGTATTTT. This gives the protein CASAAVPDTQYF.

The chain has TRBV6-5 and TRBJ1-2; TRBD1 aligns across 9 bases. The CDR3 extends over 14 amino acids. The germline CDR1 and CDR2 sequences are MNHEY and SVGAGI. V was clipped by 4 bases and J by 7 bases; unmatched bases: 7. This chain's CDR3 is CASSLQGAAPGYTF. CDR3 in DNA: TGTGCCAGCAGTTTACAGGGGGCAGCGCCTGGCTACACCTTC.